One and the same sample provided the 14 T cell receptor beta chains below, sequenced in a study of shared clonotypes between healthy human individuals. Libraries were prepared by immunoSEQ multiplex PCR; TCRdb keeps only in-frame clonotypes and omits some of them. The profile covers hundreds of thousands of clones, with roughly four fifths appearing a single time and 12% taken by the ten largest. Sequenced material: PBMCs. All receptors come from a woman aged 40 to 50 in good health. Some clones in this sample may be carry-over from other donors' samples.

CDR3 loop: CASSVGRGGGNTIYF. DNA for the CDR3: TGTGCCAGCAGCGTAGGTAGGGGCGGTGGAAACACCATATATTTT. The rearrangement joins TRBV9 to TRBJ1-3, with D possibly matching TRBD1 (5 bases). V lost 0 bases and J 3 bases, leaving 10 bases between the germline ends. The CDR3 runs to 15 residues. From germline, CDR1 is SGDLS and CDR2 YYNGEE.

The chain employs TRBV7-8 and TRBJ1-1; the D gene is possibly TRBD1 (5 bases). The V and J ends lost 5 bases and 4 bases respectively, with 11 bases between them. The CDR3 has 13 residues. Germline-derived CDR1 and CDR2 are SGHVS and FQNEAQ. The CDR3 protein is CASSPRGPTEAFF. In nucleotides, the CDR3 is TGTGCCAGCAGCCCGAGGGGACCCACTGAAGCTTTCTTT.

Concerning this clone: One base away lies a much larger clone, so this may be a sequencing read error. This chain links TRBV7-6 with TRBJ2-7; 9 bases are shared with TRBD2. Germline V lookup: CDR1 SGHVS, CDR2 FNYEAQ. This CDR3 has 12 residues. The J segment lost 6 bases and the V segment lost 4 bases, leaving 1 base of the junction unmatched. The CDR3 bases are TGTGCCAGCAGCTCGACTAGCGGCGAGCAGTACTTC. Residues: CASSSTSGEQYF. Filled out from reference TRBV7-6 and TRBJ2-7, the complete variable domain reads GAGVSQSPRYKVTKRGQDVALRCDPISGHVSLYWYRQALGQGPEFLTYFNYEAQQDKSGLPNDRFSAERPEGSISTLTIQRTEQRDSAMYRCASSSTSGEQYFGPGTRLTVT.

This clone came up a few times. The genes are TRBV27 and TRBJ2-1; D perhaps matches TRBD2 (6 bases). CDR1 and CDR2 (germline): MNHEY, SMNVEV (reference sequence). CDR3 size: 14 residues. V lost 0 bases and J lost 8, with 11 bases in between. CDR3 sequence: CASSLSRREHEQFF. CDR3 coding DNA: TGTGCCAGCAGTTTATCGAGACGGGAGCATGAGCAGTTCTTC.

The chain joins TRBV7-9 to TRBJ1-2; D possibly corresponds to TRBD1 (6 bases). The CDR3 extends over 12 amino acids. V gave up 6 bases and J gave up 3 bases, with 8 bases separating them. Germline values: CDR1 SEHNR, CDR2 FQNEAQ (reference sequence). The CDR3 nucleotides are TGTGCCAGCAGGGGGGGGCACTATGGCTACACCTTC. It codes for CASRGGHYGYTF.

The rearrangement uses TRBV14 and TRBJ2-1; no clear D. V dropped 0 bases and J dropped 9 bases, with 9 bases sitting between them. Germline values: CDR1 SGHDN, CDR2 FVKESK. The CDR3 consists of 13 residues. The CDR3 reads CASSQDLGGEQFF. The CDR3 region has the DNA TGTGCCAGCAGCCAAGATCTGGGCGGTGAGCAGTTCTTC.

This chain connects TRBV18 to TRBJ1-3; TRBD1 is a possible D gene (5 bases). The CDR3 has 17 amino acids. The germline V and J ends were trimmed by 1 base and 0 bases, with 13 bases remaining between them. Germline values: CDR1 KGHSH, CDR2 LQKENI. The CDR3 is CASSPQRRGSSGNTIYF. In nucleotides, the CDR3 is TGTGCCAGCTCACCACAGCGTAGGGGAAGCTCTGGAAACACCATATATTTT.

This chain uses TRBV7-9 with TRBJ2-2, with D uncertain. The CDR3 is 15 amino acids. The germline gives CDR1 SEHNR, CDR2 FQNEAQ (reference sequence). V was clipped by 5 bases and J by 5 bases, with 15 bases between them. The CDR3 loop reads CASSPPAGVTGELFF. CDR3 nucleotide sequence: TGTGCCAGCAGCCCACCAGCTGGCGTAACCGGGGAGCTGTTTTTT.

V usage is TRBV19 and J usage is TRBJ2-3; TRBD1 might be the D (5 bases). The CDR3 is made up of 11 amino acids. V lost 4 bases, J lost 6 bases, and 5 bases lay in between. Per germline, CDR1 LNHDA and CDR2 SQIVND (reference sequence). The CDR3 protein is CASSKGDTQYF. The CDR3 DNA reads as TGTGCCAGTAGTAAGGGGGATACGCAGTATTTT.

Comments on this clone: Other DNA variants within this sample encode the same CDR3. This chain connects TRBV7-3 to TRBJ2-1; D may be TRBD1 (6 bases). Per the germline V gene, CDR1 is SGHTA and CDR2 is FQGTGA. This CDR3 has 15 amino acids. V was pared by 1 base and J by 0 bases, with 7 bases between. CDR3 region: CASSLRGGSYNEQFF. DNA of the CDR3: TGTGCCAGCAGCTTAAGAGGGGGCTCCTACAATGAGCAGTTCTTC.

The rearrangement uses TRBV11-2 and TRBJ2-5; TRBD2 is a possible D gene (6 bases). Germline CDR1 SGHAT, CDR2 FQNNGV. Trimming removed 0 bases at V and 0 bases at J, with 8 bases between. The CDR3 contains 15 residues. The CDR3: CASSLDRGYQETQYF. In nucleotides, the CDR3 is TGTGCCAGCAGCTTAGATCGGGGGTACCAAGAGACCCAGTACTTC.

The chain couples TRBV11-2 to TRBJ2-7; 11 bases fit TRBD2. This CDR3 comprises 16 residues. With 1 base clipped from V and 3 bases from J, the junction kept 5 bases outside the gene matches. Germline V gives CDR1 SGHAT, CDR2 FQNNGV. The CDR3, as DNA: TGTGCCAGCAGCTTAGGGGGGACTAGCGGACTCTACGAGCAGTACTTC. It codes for CASSLGGTSGLYEQYF.

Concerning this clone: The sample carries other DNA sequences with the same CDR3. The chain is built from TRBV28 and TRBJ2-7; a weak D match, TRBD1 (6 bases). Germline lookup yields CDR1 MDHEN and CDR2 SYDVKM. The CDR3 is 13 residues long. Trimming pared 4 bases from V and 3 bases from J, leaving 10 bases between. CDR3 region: CASSSGQNYEQYF. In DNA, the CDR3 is TGTGCCAGCAGTTCCGGACAGAACTACGAGCAGTACTTC.

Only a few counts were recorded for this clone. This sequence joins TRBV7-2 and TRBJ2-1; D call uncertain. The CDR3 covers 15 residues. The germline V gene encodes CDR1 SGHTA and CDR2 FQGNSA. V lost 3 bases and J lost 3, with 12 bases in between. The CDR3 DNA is TGTGCCAGCAGCTTTACTCCACCAGTCTACAATGAGCAGTTCTTC. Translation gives CASSFTPPVYNEQFF.